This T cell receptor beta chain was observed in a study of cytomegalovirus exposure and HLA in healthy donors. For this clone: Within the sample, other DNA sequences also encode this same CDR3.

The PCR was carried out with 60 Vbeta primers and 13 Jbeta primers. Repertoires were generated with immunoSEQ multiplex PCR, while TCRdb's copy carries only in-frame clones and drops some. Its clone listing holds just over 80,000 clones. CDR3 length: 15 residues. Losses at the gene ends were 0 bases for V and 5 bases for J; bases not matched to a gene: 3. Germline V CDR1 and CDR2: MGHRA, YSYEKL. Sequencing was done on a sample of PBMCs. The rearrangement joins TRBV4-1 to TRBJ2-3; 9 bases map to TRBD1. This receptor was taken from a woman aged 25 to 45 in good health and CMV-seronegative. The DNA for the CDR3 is TGCGCCAGCAGCCAAGATCCGACAGGGGGAGATACGCAGTATTTT. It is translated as CASSQDPTGGDTQYF.